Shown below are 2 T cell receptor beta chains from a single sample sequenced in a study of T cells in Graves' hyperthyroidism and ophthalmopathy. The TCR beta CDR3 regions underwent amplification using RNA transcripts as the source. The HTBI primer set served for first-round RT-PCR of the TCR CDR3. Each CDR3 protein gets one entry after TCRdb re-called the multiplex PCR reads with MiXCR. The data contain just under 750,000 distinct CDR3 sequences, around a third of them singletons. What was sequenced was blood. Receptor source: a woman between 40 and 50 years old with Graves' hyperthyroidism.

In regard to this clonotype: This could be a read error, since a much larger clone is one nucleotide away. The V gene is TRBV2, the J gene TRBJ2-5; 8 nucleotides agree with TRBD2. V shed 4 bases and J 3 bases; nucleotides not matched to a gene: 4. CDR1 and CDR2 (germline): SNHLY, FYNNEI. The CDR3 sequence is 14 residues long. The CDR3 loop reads CASSVGGGKETQYF. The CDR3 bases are TGTGCCAGCAGTGTAGGCGGGGGGAAAGAGACCCAGTACTTC.

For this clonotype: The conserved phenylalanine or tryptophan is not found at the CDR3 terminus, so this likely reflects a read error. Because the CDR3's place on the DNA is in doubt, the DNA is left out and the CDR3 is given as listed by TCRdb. The CDR3 is CASSFASGL. The J gene is TRBJ1-6, the V gene TRBV7-9. Germline V CDR1 and CDR2: SEHNR, FQNEAQ (reference sequence). 9 amino acids form the CDR3, both terminal residues included.